The 6 T cell receptor beta chains presented below share a single source sample, sequenced in a study of early T cells in non-severe SARS-CoV-2 infection. In TCRdb, the 5' RACE reads were re-called with MiXCR into one record per CDR3 protein. The sample lists about 58,000 distinct CDR3 sequences; more than 9.5% were seen once. The source material was whole blood. The receptors originated from an adult who was a healthcare worker with PCR-confirmed SARS-CoV-2 infection or an uninfected control (not recorded which).

This clonotype was counted many times. The gene calls are TRBV9 and TRBJ2-3; D not certain. V was trimmed by 2 bases and J by 5 bases, leaving 6 bases between them. Germline V gives CDR1 SGDLS, CDR2 YYNGEE. The CDR3 spans 12 residues. The CDR3 DNA is TGTGCCAGCAGCGTCGATAGAGATACGCAGTATTTT. Its translation: CASSVDRDTQYF.

This clonotype was seen only once. The genes are TRBV2 and TRBJ1-5; TRBD1 agrees at 7 bases. V was clipped by 7 bases and J by 5 bases; unmatched bases: 5. The germline CDR1 and CDR2 sequences are SNHLY and FYNNEI. The CDR3 spans 13 residues. The CDR3: CASTGTEDQPQHF. CDR3 sequence (DNA): TGTGCCAGCACCGGGACAGAGGATCAGCCCCAGCATTTT.

The gene calls are TRBV6-2 or TRBV6-3 and TRBJ2-1; 10 positions match TRBD2. The CDR3 is 16 residues long. Trimming at V came to 0 bases and at J to 10 bases, leaving 9 bases not matched to a gene. In germline, CDR1 is MNHEY, CDR2 SVGEGT. CDR3 protein: CASSYSSGRPSGEQFF. DNA of the CDR3: TGTGCCAGCAGTTACTCTAGCGGGAGGCCCTCGGGGGAGCAGTTCTTC.

This clonotype was detected ten times or more. This chain links TRBV4-3 with TRBJ1-1; the D is unclear. Deletions cut 0 bases from V and 9 bases from J, with 11 bases between. CDR3 size: 13 residues. Germline assignment: CDR1 LGHNA and CDR2 YSLEER. The CDR3 nucleotides are TGCGCCAGCAGCCAAGATCCAGGTATACAAGCTTTCTTT. Protein: CASSQDPGIQAFF.

This clonotype was counted between two and nine times. V is TRBV28 and J is TRBJ2-1; D may be TRBD1 (5 bases). Trimming removed 2 bases from V and 7 bases from J, with 9 bases in between. CDR3 size: 13 residues. CDR1 is MDHEN, CDR2 SYDVKM, per germline. CDR3 protein: CASSLAGRNEQFF. In nucleotides, the CDR3 is TGTGCCAGCAGTTTAGCAGGGCGTAATGAGCAGTTCTTC. The full variable domain, with the rest looked up from reference TRBV28 and TRBJ2-1, is DVKVTQSSRYLVKRTGEKVFLECVQDMDHENMFWYRQDPGLGLRLIYFSYDVKMKEKGDIPEGYSVSREKKERFSLILESASTNQTSMYLCASSLAGRNEQFFGPGTRLTVL.

This sequence joins TRBV30 and TRBJ1-1; TRBD1 is a possible D gene (6 bases). This CDR3 region has 15 residues. V gave up 4 bases and J gave up 5 bases, with 20 bases separating them. Germline V lookup: CDR1 GTSNPN, CDR2 SVGIG (reference sequence). The CDR3, as DNA: TGTGCCTGGACGACGCGGGGGCGGGTGCGGACTGAAGCTTTCTTT. Residues: CAWTTRGRVRTEAFF.